This T cell receptor (beta chain) is from a study of early T cells in non-severe SARS-CoV-2 infection (dated by TCRdb to the early 2020s). Background for the entire study: Because TCR sequencing relied on bulk RNA taken from unsorted whole blood, pairing of alpha and beta chains was not possible.

The germline V and J ends show losses of 5 bases and 2 bases respectively, and no gene match explains 4 bases of the junction. Reading from cysteine to phenylalanine, the CDR3 counts 15 amino acids. CDR3 DNA is the only sequence kept; it has 45 bases, read in frame from the first base. The germline V gene encodes CDR1 DFQATT and CDR2 SNEGSKA (reference sequence). Preparation of the library involved 5' RACE. Sequencer: NextSeq 500. The TCR library protocol attached unique molecular identifiers to individual cDNA molecules to correct for sequencing error and PCR bias. TCR alpha and beta chains were both sequenced, and the abundances of alpha and beta sequences in each sample were closely correlated with each other. Per the source publication's procedure: Decombinator V4 was used to annotate the V gene, J gene and CDR3 of the TCR sequences. Expanded TCRs were defined as changing significantly between any two time points under a Poisson model with p below 0.0001. Abundances of TCRs were expressed as counts per million after normalisation to the total number of TCRs sequenced in each sample. MAIT TCRs were defined by TRAV1-2 paired with TRAJ12, TRAJ20 or TRAJ33, and iNKT TCRs by TRAV10 paired with TRAJ18. VDJdb, accessed 1 November 2021, was searched for CMV, EBV and SARS-CoV-2 annotated TCRs, excluding TCRs annotated for multiple antigens. The public reads were quality trimmed at Q25 with fastp and then assembled into clones with MiXCR by TCRdb, keeping productive beta chains. All rows with the same CDR3 protein become a single entry with the most common DNA and genes. The V and J calls, along with clone size, are taken from TCRdb and not from the paper's own processing. The sample includes about 110,000 distinct CDR3 sequences, with approximately 10% observed a single time. The ten largest clones capture 7.6% of the sample.

Many counts were recorded for this clonotype. The target of this receptor is not known. No much larger clonotype is one base removed from it; base qualities were not supplied. Paper-wide results and their limitations: VDJdb matching was skewed toward anti-spike CD8 responses and likely underestimated virus-specific expansions, missing private and CD4 specificities.

This was a case-control study nested in a cohort of healthcare workers in London, UK, who had nasopharyngeal swab PCR tests and blood samples taken every week. Healthcare workers were enrolled in the week of the UK lockdown, from 23 to 31 March 2020, and were followed every week for up to roughly 15 weeks. The chain links TRBV20-1 with TRBJ2-3, with TRBD2 identical over 13 junction bases. Sequenced sample: whole blood. The source of this sequence is an adult who was a healthcare worker with PCR-confirmed SARS-CoV-2 infection or an uninfected control (not recorded which). The CDR3 in this case is CSAQGLAGDTDTQYF. The DNA sequence is as follows: TGCAGTGCTCAAGGACTAGCGGGAGACACAGATACGCAGTATTTT.